The clone carrying this T cell receptor (beta chain) was seen once. CDR1 and CDR2 (germline): MNHNY, SVGAGI (reference sequence). This CDR3 has 14 amino acids. With 5 bases clipped from V and 9 bases from J, the junction kept 9 bases outside the gene matches. This entry comes from a study of blood T cell repertoires in COVID-19. Assay used: immunoSEQ multiplex PCR; TCRdb lists only in-frame clones, some missing. The sample has 70,000 to 80,000 clones; roughly 82% are singletons. The source is a woman older than 75 with acute or convalescent COVID-19. The source material was peripheral blood. This chain uses TRBV6-6 with TRBJ2-1, with 8 bases identical to TRBD2. The DNA of the CDR3 is TGTGCCAGCAGTCCCTTAGCGGGAAACTCTGAGCAGTTCTTC. Its translation is CASSPLAGNSEQFF.